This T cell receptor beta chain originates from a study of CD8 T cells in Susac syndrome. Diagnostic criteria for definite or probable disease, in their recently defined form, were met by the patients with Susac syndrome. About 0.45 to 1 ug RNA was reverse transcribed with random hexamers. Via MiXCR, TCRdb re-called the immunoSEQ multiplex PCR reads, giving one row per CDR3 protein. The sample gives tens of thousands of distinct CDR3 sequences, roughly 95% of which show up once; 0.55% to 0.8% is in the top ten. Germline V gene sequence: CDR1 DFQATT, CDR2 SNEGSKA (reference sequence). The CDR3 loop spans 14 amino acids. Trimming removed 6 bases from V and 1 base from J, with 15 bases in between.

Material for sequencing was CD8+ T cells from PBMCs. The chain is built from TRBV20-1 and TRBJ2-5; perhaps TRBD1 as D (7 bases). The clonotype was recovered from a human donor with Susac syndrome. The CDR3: CSARRQGLQETQYF. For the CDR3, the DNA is TGCAGTGCGCGCAGACAGGGACTCCAAGAGACCCAGTACTTC.